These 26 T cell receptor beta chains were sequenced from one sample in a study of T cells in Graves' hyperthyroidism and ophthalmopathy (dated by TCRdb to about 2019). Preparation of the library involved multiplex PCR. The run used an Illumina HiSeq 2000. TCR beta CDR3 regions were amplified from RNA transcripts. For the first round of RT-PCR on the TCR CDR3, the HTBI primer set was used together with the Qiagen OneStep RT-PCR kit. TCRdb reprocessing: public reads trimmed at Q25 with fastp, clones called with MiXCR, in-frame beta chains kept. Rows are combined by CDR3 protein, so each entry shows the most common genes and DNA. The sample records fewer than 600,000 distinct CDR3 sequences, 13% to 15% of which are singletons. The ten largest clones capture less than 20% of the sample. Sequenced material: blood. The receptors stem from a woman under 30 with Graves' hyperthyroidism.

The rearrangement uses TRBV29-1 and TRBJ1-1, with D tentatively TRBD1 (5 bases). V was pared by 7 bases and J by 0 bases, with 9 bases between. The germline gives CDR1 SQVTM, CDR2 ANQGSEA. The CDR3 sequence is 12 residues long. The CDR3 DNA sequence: TGCAGCGCTACGGGGGTGAACACTGAAGCTTTCTTT. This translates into CSATGVNTEAFF.

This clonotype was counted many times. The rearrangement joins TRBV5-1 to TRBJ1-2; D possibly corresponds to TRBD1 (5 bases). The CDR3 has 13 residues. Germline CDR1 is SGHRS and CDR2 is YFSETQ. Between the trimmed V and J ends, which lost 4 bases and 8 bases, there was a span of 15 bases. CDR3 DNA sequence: TGCGCCAGCAGCCGGGGAGGGGAGGAAGGCTACACCTTC. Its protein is CASSRGGEEGYTF.

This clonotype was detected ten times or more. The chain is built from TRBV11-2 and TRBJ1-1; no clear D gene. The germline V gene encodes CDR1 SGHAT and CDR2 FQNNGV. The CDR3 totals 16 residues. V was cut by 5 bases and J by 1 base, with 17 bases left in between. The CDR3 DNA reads TGTGCCAGCAGCCCAGTGGTCCCCTCGTGGAACACTGAAGCTTTCTTT. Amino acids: CASSPVVPSWNTEAFF.

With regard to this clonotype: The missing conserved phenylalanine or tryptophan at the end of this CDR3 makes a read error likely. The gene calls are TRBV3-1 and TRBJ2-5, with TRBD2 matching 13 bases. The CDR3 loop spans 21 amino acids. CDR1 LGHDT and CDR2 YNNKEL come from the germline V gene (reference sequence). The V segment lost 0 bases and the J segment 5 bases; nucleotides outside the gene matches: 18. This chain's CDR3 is CASSQELWTSGRQTRGETQYS. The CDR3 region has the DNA TGTGCCAGCAGCCAAGAACTCTGGACTAGCGGGAGACAAACTCGCGGGGAGACCCAGTACTCC.

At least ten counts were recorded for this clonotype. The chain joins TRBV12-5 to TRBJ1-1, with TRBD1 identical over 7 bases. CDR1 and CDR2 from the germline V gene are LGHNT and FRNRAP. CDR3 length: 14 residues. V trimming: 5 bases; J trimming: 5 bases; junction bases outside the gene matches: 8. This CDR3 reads CASGTKGARTEAFF. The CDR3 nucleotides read TGTGCTAGTGGTACTAAGGGGGCGCGGACTGAAGCTTTCTTT.

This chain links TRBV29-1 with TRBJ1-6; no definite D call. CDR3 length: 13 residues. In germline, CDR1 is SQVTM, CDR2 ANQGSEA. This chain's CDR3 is CRKAAKPNSPLHF. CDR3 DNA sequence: TGCAGGAAGGCCGCTAAGCCTAATTCACCCCTCCACTTT.

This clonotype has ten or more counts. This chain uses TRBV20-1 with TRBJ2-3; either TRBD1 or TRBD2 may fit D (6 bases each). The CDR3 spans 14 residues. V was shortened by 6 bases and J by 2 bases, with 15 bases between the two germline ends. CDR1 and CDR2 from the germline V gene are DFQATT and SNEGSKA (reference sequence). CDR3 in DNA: TGCAGTGCGCCAAGGGGGGACCTCACAGATACGCAGTATTTT. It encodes CSAPRGDLTDTQYF.

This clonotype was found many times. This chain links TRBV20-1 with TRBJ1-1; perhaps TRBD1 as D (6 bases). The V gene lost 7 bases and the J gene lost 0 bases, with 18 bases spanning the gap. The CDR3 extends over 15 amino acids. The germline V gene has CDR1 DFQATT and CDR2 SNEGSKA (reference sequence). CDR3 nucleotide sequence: TGCAGTGGGGACACAGGGACGGGGGTGAACACTGAAGCTTTCTTT. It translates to CSGDTGTGVNTEAFF.

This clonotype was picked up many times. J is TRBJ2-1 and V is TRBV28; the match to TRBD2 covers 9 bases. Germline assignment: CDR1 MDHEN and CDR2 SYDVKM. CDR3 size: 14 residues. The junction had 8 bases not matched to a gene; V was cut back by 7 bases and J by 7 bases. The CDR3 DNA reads TGTGCCAGCAAACTCCGACTAGCGGTGAATGAGCAGTTCTTC. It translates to CASKLRLAVNEQFF.

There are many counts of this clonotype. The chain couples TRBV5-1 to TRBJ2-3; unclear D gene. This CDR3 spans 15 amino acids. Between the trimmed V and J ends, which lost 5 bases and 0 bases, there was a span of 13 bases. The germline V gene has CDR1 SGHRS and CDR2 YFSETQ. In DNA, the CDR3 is TGCGCCAGCAGAGTGGCGATCTCTAGCACAGATACGCAGTATTTT. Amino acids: CASRVAISSTDTQYF.

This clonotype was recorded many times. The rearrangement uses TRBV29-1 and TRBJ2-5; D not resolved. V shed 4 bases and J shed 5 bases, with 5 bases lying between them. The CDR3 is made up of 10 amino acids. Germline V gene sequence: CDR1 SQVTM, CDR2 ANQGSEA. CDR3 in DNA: TGCAGCGTTGTTAGGGAGACCCAGTACTTC. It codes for CSVVRETQYF.

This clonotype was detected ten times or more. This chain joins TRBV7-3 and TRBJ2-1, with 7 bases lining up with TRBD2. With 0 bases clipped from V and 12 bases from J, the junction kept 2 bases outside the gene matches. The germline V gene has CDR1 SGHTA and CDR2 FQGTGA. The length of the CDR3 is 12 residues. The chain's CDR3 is CASSLTGGGQFF. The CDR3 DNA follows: TGTGCCAGCAGCTTAACGGGGGGGGGGCAGTTCTTC.

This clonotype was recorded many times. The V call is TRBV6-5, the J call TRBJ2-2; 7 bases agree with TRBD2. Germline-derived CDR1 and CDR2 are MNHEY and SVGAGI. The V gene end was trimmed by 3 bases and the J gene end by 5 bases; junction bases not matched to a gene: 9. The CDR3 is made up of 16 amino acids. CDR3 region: CASSYKGGTPTGELFF. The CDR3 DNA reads TGTGCCAGCAGTTATAAGGGAGGGACCCCTACCGGGGAGCTGTTTTTT.

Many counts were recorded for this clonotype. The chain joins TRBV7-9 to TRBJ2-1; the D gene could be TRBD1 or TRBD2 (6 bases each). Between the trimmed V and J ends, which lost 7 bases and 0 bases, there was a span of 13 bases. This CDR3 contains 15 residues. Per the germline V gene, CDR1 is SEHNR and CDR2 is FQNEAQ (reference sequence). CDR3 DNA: TGTGCCAGCACAGAGGGGGGCCTCTCCTACAATGAGCAGTTCTTC. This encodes CASTEGGLSYNEQFF.

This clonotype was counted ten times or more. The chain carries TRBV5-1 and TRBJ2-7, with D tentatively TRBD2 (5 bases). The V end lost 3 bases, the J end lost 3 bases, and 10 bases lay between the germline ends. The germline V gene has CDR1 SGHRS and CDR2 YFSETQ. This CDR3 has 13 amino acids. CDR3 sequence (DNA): TGCGCCAGCAGCTCGATTAGCGACTACGAGCAGTACTTC. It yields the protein CASSSISDYEQYF.

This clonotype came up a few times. CDR3: CASSLVRGNYGYTF. The CDR3, as DNA: TGTGCCAGCAGCTTAGTGCGGGGTAACTATGGCTACACCTTC. The chain recombines TRBV7-2 with TRBJ1-2; D unclear. The CDR3 spans 14 residues. Germline V CDR1 and CDR2: SGHTA, FQGNSA. Trimming took off 1 base at V and 1 base at J, with 7 bases between the two ends.

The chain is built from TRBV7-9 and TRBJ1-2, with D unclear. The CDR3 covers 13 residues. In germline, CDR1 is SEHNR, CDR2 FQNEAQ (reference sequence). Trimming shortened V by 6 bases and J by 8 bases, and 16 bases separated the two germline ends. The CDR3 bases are TGTGCCAGCAGAACGGGGTTACCCTCGGGCTACACCTTC. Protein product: CASRTGLPSGYTF. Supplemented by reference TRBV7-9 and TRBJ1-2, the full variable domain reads DTGVSQNPRHKITKRGQNVTFRCDPISEHNRLYWYRQTLGQGPEFLTYFQNEAQLEKSRLLSDRFSAERPKGSFSTLEIQRTEQGDSAMYLCASRTGLPSGYTFGSGTRLTVV.

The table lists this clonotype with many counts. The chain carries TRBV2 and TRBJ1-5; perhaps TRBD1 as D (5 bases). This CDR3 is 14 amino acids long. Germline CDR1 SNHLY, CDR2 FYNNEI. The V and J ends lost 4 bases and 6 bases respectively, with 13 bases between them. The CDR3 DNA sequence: TGTGCCAGCAGTGCGCAGGGTGTAGTTCAGCCCCAGCATTTT. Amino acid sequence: CASSAQGVVQPQHF. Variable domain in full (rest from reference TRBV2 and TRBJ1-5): EPEVTQTPSHQVTQMGQEVILRCVPISNHLYFYWYRQILGQKVEFLVSFYNNEISEKSEIFDDQFSVERPDGSNFTLKIRSTKLEDSAMYFCASSAQGVVQPQHFGDGTRLSIL.

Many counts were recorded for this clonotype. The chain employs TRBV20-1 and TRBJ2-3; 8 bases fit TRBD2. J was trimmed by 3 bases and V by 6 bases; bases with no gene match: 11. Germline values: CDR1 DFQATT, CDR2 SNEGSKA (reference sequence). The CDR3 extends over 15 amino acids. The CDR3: CSAWDIAGPTDTQYF. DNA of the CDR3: TGCAGTGCATGGGACATAGCGGGGCCTACAGATACGCAGTATTTT.

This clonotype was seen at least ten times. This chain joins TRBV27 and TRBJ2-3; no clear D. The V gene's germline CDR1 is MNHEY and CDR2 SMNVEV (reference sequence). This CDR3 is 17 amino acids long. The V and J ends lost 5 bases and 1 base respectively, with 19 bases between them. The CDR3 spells CASSTPRPLKGTDTQYF. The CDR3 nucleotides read TGTGCCAGCAGTACCCCTCGTCCGCTGAAAGGCACAGATACGCAGTATTTT.

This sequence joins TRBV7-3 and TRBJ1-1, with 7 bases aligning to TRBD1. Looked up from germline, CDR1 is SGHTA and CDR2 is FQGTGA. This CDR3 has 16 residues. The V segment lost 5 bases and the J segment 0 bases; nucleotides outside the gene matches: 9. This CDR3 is CASSPGTAPLNTEAFF. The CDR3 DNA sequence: TGTGCCAGCAGCCCTGGGACAGCTCCTTTGAACACTGAAGCTTTCTTT.

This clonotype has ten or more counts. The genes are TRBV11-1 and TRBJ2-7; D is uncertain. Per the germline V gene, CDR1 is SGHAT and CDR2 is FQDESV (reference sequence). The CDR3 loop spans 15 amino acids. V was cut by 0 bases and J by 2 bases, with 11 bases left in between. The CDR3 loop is CASSLAARETYEQYV. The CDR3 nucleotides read TGTGCCAGCAGCTTAGCGGCCAGAGAAACCTACGAGCAGTACGTC.

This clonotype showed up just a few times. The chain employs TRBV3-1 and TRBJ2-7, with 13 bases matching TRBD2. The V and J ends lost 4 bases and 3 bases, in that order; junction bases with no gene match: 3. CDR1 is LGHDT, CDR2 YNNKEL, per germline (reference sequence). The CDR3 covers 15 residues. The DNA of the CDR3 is TGTGCCAGCAGCCTCGGGACTAGCGGGATCTACGAGCAGTACGTC. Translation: CASSLGTSGIYEQYV.

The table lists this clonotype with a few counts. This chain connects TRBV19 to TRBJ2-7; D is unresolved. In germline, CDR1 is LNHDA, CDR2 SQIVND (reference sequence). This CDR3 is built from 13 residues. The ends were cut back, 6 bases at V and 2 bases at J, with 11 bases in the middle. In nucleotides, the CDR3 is TGTGCCAGTAGCCTGGATACGACCTACGAGCAGTACTTC. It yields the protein CASSLDTTYEQYF. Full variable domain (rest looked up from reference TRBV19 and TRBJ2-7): DGGITQSPKYLFRKEGQNVTLSCEQNLNHDAMYWYRQDPGQGLRLIYYSQIVNDFQKGDIAEGYSVSREKKESFPLTVTSAQKNPTAFYLCASSLDTTYEQYFGPGTRLTVT.

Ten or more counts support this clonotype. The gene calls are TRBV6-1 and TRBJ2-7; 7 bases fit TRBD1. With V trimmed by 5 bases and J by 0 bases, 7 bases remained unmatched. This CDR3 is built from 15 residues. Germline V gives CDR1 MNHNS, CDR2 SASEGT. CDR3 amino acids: CASSPGDSSSYEQYV. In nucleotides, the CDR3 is TGTGCCAGCAGTCCCGGGGACAGTAGCTCCTACGAGCAGTACGTC.

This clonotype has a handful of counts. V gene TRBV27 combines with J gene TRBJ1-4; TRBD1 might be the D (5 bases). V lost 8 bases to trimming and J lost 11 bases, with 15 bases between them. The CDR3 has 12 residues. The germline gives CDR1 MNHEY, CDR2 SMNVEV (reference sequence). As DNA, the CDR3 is TGTGCCAGCGCATTACTTCGGGGGAAACTGTTTTTT. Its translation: CASALLRGKLFF.